The sequence of this T cell receptor beta chain was determined in a study of identical twins. Template switching introduced a universal primer site, and the cDNA bore unique molecular identifiers. TCRdb redid the calling of the 5' RACE reads with MiXCR, one entry per CDR3 protein. The data contain fewer than 650,000 distinct CDR3 sequences, about 7.6% of them singletons. This clonotype has just a few counts. Its antigen is currently unknown. Study findings and constraints: Sequences that were beta out-of-frame showed weaker excess twin sharing. The models systematically underestimated how much out-of-frame TCR alpha was shared in monozygotic twins.

There are 13 residues in the CDR3. Trimming left V 2 bases short and J 5 bases short, with 9 bases between. The V gene's germline CDR1 is SEHNR and CDR2 FQNEAQ (reference sequence). The data also belong to a second study, concerning yellow fever vaccine responses in identical twins.

The gene calls are TRBV7-9 and TRBJ2-5, with D unclear. Source material: PBMCs. This clonotype originated in a woman younger than 35 in good health. In nucleotides, the CDR3 is TGTGCCAGCAGCTTATCTGGGTTGGAGACCCAGTACTTC. Amino acid sequence: CASSLSGLETQYF.